This TCR beta chain was captured in a study of identical twins. TCRdb reprocessed the 5' RACE reads with MiXCR, giving one entry per CDR3 protein. This table holds over 550,000 distinct CDR3 sequences, about 7.1% found once. Study outcomes and limitations: Conclusions leaned on cross-sectional statistical analysis and did not track the same donors over time. The study found weaker excess twin sharing in beta out-of-frame sequences. The study found that models underestimated out-of-frame TCR alpha sharing in monozygotic twins.

This clonotype was seen many times. Its antigen is currently unknown. This CDR3 is 13 amino acids long. V was clipped by 10 bases and J by 4 bases, with 11 bases between them. These data also formed part of another study, on yellow fever vaccine responses in identical twins.

The receptor was isolated from a woman aged 18-29 years in good health. This chain links TRBV12-3 or TRBV12-4 with TRBJ1-6; D gene uncertain. Sequencing was performed on PBMCs. CDR3: CATADLYNSPLHF. The CDR3 nucleotides read TGTGCCACCGCAGATCTGTATAATTCACCCCTCCACTTT.